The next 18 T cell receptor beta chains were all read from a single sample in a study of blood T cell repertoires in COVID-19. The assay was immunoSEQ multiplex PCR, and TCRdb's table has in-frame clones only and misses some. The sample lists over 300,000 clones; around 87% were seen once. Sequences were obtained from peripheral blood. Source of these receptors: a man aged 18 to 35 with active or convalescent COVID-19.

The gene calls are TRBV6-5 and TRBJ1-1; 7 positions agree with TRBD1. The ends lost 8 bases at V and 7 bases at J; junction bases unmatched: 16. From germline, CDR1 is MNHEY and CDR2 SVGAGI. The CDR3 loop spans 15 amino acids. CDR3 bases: TGTGCCAGCCTTGGGTTAAAGGGGGCTTTCAGTGAAGCTTTCTTT. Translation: CASLGLKGAFSEAFF.

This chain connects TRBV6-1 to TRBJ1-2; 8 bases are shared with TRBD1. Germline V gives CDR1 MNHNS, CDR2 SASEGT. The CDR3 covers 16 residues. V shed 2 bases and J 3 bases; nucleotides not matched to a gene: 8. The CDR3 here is CASSESVTGVYYGYTF. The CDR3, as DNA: TGTGCCAGCAGTGAAAGTGTGACAGGGGTTTACTATGGCTACACCTTC.

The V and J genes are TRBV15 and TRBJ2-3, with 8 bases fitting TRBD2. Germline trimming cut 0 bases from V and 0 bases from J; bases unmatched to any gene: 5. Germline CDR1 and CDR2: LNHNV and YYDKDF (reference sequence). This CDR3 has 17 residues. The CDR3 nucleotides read TGTGCCACCAGCAGAGATCGGGGGGGGGCCAGCACAGATACGCAGTATTTT. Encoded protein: CATSRDRGGASTDTQYF.

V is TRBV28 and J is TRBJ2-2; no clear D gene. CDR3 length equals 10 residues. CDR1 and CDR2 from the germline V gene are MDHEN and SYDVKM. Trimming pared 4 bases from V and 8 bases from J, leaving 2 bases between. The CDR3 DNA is TGTGCCAGCAGTTCAGGGGAGCTGTTTTTT. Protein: CASSSGELFF.

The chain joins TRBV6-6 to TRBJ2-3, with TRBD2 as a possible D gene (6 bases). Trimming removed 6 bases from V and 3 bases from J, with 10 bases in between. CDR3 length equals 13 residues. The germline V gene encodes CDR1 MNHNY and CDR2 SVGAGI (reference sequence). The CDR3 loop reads CASSSSGTDTQYF. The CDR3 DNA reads TGTGCCAGCAGCTCGAGCGGGACAGATACGCAGTATTTT.

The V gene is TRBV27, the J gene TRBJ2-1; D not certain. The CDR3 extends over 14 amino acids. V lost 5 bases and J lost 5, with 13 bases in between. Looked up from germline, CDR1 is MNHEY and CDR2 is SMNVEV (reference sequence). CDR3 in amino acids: CASSSSQLNNEQFF. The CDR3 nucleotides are TGTGCCAGCAGTAGCTCACAGTTAAACAATGAGCAGTTCTTC.

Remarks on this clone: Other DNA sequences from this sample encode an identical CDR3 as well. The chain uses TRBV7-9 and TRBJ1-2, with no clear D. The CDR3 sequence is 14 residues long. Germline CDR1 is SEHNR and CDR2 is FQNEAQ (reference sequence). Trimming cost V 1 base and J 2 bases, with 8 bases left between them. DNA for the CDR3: TGTGCCAGCAGCTTAGGAGGGCTGAACTATGGCTACACCTTC. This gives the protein CASSLGGLNYGYTF. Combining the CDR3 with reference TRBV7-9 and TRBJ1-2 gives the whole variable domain DTGVSQNPRHKITKRGQNVTFRCDPISEHNRLYWYRQTLGQGPEFLTYFQNEAQLEKSRLLSDRFSAERPKGSFSTLEIQRTEQGDSAMYLCASSLGGLNYGYTFGSGTRLTVV.

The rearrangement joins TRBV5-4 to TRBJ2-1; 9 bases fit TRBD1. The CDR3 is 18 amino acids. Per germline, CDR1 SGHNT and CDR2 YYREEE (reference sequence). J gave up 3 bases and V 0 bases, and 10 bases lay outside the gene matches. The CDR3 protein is CASSLETLRDRVYNEQFF. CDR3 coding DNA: TGTGCCAGCAGCTTGGAGACCCTCCGGGACAGGGTCTACAATGAGCAGTTCTTC. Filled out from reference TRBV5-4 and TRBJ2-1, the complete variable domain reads ETGVTQSPTHLIKTRGQQVTLRCSSQSGHNTVSWYQQALGQGPQFIFQYYREEENGRGNFPPRFSGLQFPNYSSELNVNALELDDSALYLCASSLETLRDRVYNEQFFGPGTRLTVL.

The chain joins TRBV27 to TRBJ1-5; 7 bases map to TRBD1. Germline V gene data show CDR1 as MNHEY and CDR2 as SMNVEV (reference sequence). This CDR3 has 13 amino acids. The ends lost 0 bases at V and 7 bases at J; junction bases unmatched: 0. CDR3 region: CASSLSQGQPQHF. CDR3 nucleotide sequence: TGTGCCAGCAGTTTATCACAGGGGCAGCCCCAGCATTTT.

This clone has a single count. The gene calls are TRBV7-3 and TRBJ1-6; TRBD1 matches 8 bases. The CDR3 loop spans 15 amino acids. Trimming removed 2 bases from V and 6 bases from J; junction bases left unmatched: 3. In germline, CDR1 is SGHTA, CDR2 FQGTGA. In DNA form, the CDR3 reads TGTGCCAGCAGCTTAGAGGGACAGGTTAATTCACCCCTCCACTTT. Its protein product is CASSLEGQVNSPLHF.

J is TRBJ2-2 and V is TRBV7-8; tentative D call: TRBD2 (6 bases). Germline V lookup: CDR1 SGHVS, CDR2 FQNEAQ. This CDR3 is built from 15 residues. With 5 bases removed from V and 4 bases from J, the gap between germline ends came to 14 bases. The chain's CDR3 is CASSRDAGSTGELFF. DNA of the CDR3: TGTGCCAGCAGCCGGGACGCGGGGAGCACCGGGGAGCTGTTTTTT. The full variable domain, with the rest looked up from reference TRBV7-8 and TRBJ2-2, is GAGVSQSPRYKVAKRGQDVALRCDPISGHVSLFWYQQALGQGPEFLTYFQNEAQLDKSGLPSDRFFAERPEGSVSTLKIQRTQQEDSAVYLCASSRDAGSTGELFFGEGSRLTVL.

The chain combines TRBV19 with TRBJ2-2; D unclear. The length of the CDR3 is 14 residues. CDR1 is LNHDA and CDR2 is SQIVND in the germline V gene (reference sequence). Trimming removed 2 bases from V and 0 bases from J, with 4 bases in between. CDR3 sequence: CASSITANTGELFF. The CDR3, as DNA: TGTGCCAGTAGTATAACGGCGAACACCGGGGAGCTGTTTTTT.

The CDR3 reads CASSAVRLAGDNEQFF. CDR3 in DNA: TGTGCCAGCAGTGCTGTCCGCCTAGCGGGGGACAATGAGCAGTTCTTC. The chain links TRBV2 to TRBJ2-1, with 10 nucleotides matching TRBD2. CDR1 is SNHLY and CDR2 is FYNNEI in the germline V gene. With V trimmed by 4 bases and J by 5 bases, 8 bases remained unmatched. The CDR3 spans 16 residues. The full variable domain, with the rest looked up from reference TRBV2 and TRBJ2-1, is EPEVTQTPSHQVTQMGQEVILRCVPISNHLYFYWYRQILGQKVEFLVSFYNNEISEKSEIFDDQFSVERPDGSNFTLKIRSTKLEDSAMYFCASSAVRLAGDNEQFFGPGTRLTVL.

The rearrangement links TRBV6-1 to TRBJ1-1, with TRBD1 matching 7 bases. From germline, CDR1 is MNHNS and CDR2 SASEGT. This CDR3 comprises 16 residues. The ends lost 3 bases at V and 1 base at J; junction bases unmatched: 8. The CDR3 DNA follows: TGTGCCAGCAGTGACCCGGGACAGAAAGGGAACACTGAAGCTTTCTTT. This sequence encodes CASSDPGQKGNTEAFF.

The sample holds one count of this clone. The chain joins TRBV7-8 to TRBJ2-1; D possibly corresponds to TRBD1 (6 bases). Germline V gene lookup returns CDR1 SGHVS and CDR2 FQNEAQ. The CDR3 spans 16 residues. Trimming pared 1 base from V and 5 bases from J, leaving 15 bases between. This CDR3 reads CASSLVTGPQDNEQFF. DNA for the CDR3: TGTGCCAGCAGCTTAGTGACAGGTCCTCAGGACAATGAGCAGTTCTTC.

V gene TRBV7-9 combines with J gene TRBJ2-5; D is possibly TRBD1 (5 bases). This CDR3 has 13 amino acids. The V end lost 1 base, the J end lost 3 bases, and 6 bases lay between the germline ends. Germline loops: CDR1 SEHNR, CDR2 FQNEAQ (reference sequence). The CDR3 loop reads CASSLVREETQYF. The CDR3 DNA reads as TGTGCCAGCAGCTTAGTCAGGGAAGAGACCCAGTACTTC.

CDR3 DNA: TGTGCCAGCAGTAATACAGGGGTCCCCTATAATTCACCCCTCCACTTT. Translating gives CASSNTGVPYNSPLHF. The rearrangement uses TRBV27 and TRBJ1-6; TRBD1 matches at 7 bases. The CDR3 is 16 residues long. Germline lookup yields CDR1 MNHEY and CDR2 SMNVEV (reference sequence). Germline trimming cut 5 bases from V and 2 bases from J; bases unmatched to any gene: 6.

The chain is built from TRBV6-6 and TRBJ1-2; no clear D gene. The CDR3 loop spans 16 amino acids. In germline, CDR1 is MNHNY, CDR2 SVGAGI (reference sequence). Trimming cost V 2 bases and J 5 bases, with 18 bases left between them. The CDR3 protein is CASSYTSLTQGYGYTF. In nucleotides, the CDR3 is TGTGCCAGCAGTTACACGTCCTTGACTCAAGGTTATGGCTACACCTTC.